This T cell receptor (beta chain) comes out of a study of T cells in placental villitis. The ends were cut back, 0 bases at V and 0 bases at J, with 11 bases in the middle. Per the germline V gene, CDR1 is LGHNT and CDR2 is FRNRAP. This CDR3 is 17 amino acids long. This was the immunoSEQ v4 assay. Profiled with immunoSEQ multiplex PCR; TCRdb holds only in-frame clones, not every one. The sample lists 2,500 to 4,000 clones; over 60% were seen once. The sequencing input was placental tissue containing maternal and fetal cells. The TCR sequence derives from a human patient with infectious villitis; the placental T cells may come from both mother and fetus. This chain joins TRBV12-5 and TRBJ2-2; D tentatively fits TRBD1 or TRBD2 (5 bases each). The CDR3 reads CASGLVRGPSNTGELFF. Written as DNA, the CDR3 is TGTGCTAGTGGTTTGGTACGGGGCCCTTCGAACACCGGGGAGCTGTTTTTT.